The 32 T cell receptor beta chains below come from one sample, sequenced in a study of blood T cells in healthy people across ages. A J-beta primer mix and a sample-barcoded 5' primer were used in a second PCR of about 6 to 12 cycles. TCRdb passed the 5' RACE reads through MiXCR, listing each CDR3 protein once. Of hundreds of thousands of distinct CDR3 sequences listed, roughly 26% are singletons. The sequenced material came from blood. These receptors came from a woman aged 80 or over in good health.

This clonotype has more than one count but fewer than ten. This sequence may be a read error, since a much larger clone differs from it by one base. V is TRBV24-1 and J is TRBJ2-3; 8 positions agree with TRBD1. After removal of 0 bases from V and 0 bases from J, the junction contained 7 bases not matched to a gene. The V gene's germline CDR1 is KGHDR and CDR2 SFDVKD. The CDR3 is 18 amino acids. CDR3 amino acids: CATSDLVDRAFSTDTQYF. In nucleotides, the CDR3 is TGTGCCACCAGTGATTTGGTGGACAGGGCGTTTAGCACAGATACGCAGTATTTT.

This clonotype was seen repeatedly, ten times or more. The chain uses TRBV4-2 and TRBJ2-4, with TRBD2 matching over 8 bases. The germline V gene encodes CDR1 LGHNA and CDR2 YNFKEQ. V trimming: 3 bases; J trimming: 3 bases; junction bases outside the gene matches: 10. The CDR3 runs to 17 residues. CDR3 DNA sequence: TGTGCCAGCAGCCAGGAACGGGGGGGCCTAGGCAAAAACATTCAGTACTTC. It is translated as CASSQERGGLGKNIQYF.

This chain uses TRBV28 with TRBJ1-5; D is unresolved. The CDR3 loop spans 12 amino acids. V was trimmed by 4 bases and J by 9 bases, leaving 10 bases between them. From germline, CDR1 is MDHEN and CDR2 SYDVKM. CDR3 amino acids: CASSSDWRPQHF. The CDR3 DNA follows: TGTGCCAGCAGTTCTGACTGGAGGCCCCAGCATTTT.

The V and J genes are TRBV7-2 and TRBJ2-5; D is possibly TRBD1 or TRBD2 (6 bases each). Germline V CDR1 and CDR2: SGHTA, FQGNSA. The V gene lost 4 bases and the J gene lost 11 bases, with 14 bases spanning the gap. This CDR3 is 12 amino acids long. CDR3 in DNA: TGTGCCAGCAGCTGGGGGCGCGGGGAGCAGTACTTC. It specifies CASSWGRGEQYF.

This clonotype was detected ten times or more. This chain links TRBV12-3 or TRBV12-4 with TRBJ2-1, with 7 nucleotides matching TRBD2. V lost 6 bases, J lost 7 bases, and 9 bases stayed unmatched. The CDR3 has 14 residues. The CDR3 DNA reads TGTGCCAGCAGCCCCGGGACTATTTGGAATGAGCAGTTCTTC. Translation: CASSPGTIWNEQFF.

This CDR3 is CASSQGALQPQHF. The CDR3 DNA sequence: TGCGCCAGCAGCCAAGGCGCGCTGCAGCCCCAGCATTTT. The chain recombines TRBV4-3 with TRBJ1-5; no clear D. Germline CDR1 is LGHNA and CDR2 is YSLEER. The CDR3 is 13 amino acids. V gave up 1 base and J gave up 7 bases, with 8 bases separating them.

This clonotype has at least ten counts. This chain links TRBV7-2 with TRBJ2-1; TRBD1 matches at 8 bases. V trimming: 9 bases; J trimming: 2 bases; junction bases outside the gene matches: 6. Per the germline V gene, CDR1 is SGHTA and CDR2 is FQGNSA. This CDR3 has 14 amino acids. The CDR3 region is CASLQGEAYNEQFF. CDR3 bases: TGTGCCAGTTTACAGGGGGAGGCCTACAATGAGCAGTTCTTC.

The sample holds a few counts of this clonotype. This may stem from a read error, because a much larger clone lies one nucleotide away. Here the CDR3 reads CASSLAGAGVGNEQYF. Here the CDR3 DNA reads TGTGCCAGCAGCTTAGCTGGGGCGGGGGTTGGGAATGAGCAGTACTTC. The chain has TRBV7-2 and TRBJ2-5; 7 positions agree with TRBD2. This CDR3 region has 16 residues. Germline V CDR1 and CDR2: SGHTA, FQGNSA. Losses at the gene ends were 0 bases for V and 11 bases for J; bases not matched to a gene: 15.

This clonotype was seen only a few times. Possible read error: a much larger clone is one base away. This sequence joins TRBV15 and TRBJ2-3, with TRBD1 matching 9 bases. CDR3 length: 17 amino acids. The ends lost 0 bases at V and 6 bases at J; junction bases unmatched: 10. Germline CDR1 is LNHNV and CDR2 is YYDKDF (reference sequence). DNA for the CDR3: TGTGCCACCAGCAGAGATAGGGGACAGGGTATGGGTGATACGCAGTATTTT. Protein sequence: CATSRDRGQGMGDTQYF.

Regarding this clonotype: Likely a read error: the CDR3 ends without its conserved phenylalanine or tryptophan. It is unclear where the CDR3 begins or ends on the DNA, so no DNA is shown, and the CDR3 is as TCRdb lists it. This chain uses TRBV10-3 with TRBJ2-7; the D call in the table, TRBD1, was not verified against the DNA. Germline CDR1 and CDR2: ENHRY and SYGVKD. The CDR3 region is 16 residues in length, termini included. The CDR3 here is CAIGTGVEQYFGPGTI.

This clonotype was detected ten times or more. The rearrangement uses TRBV2 and TRBJ2-5; D uncertain. The germline V and J ends were trimmed by 2 bases and 3 bases, with 7 bases remaining between them. There are 13 residues in the CDR3. Germline V CDR1 and CDR2: SNHLY, FYNNEI. DNA for the CDR3: TGTGCCAGCAGTGAAAGTAGGAAAGAGACCCAGTACTTC. It encodes CASSESRKETQYF. Full variable domain (remainder filled in from reference TRBV2 and TRBJ2-5): EPEVTQTPSHQVTQMGQEVILRCVPISNHLYFYWYRQILGQKVEFLVSFYNNEISEKSEIFDDQFSVERPDGSNFTLKIRSTKLEDSAMYFCASSESRKETQYFGPGTRLLVL.

The table lists this clonotype with a few counts. A clone one base away is much larger, so this may be a read error. The CDR3 nucleotides read TGTGCCAGCAGCATGAACACCGGGGAGCTGTTTTTT. Translated, it gives CASSMNTGELFF. The chain uses TRBV7-2 and TRBJ2-2, with D unresolved. V dropped 5 bases and J dropped 1 base, with 2 bases sitting between them. CDR3 length: 12 amino acids. Per the germline V gene, CDR1 is SGHTA and CDR2 is FQGNSA.

A word on this clonotype: This may come from a read error, since a much larger clone is one base off. J is TRBJ2-7 and V is TRBV7-9, with a weak D call TRBD2 (5 bases). Germline loops: CDR1 SEHNR, CDR2 FQNEAQ (reference sequence). Trimming removed 5 bases from V and 7 bases from J, with 9 bases in between. CDR3 size: 11 residues. In DNA, the CDR3 is TGTGCCAGCAGCCCGCAGCGGGAGCAGTACTTC. As protein: CASSPQREQYF.

The V and J genes are TRBV19 and TRBJ2-3, with a weak D call TRBD1 (6 bases). The CDR3 loop spans 15 amino acids. Germline V gene data show CDR1 as LNHDA and CDR2 as SQIVND (reference sequence). With 3 bases removed from V and 0 bases from J, the gap between germline ends came to 10 bases. CDR3 region: CASSIWTASTDTQYF. In DNA form, the CDR3 reads TGTGCCAGTAGTATCTGGACAGCTAGCACAGATACGCAGTATTTT.

The rearrangement links TRBV9 to TRBJ1-2; D is unresolved. The V gene's germline CDR1 is SGDLS and CDR2 YYNGEE. Trimming took off 0 bases at V and 2 bases at J, with 11 bases between the two ends. The CDR3 runs 15 residues. The CDR3 region is CASSVGSSGNYGYTF. In DNA, the CDR3 is TGTGCCAGCAGCGTAGGAAGTTCGGGGAACTATGGCTACACCTTC.

On this clonotype itself: A much larger clonotype is one base distant, so this may be a read error. In DNA, the CDR3 is TGTGCCAGCAGCTTCCCCTTGCGGGGGGCTAACAATGAGCAGTACTTC. Its translation is CASSFPLRGANNEQYF. The chain has TRBV5-5 and TRBJ2-5; 8 bases match TRBD2. Germline V CDR1 and CDR2: SGHKS, YYEKEE (reference sequence). The CDR3 is made up of 16 amino acids. J was trimmed by 11 bases and V by 2 bases; bases with no gene match: 17. Filled out from reference TRBV5-5 and TRBJ2-5, the complete variable domain reads DAGVTQSPTHLIKTRGQQVTLRCSPISGHKSVSWYQQVLGQGPQFIFQYYEKEERGRGNFPDRFSARQFPNYSSELNVNALLLGDSALYLCASSFPLRGANNEQYFGPGTRLLVL.

About this clonotype: Given a much more abundant clone one base away, this may be a read error. V and J are TRBV5-5 and TRBJ2-5; D might be TRBD1 (5 bases). The CDR3 covers 15 residues. Germline V lookup: CDR1 SGHKS, CDR2 YYEKEE (reference sequence). Trimming removed 1 base at V and 11 bases at J, with 21 bases between. CDR3 DNA sequence: TGTGCCAGCAGCTTGCAGGGCTTTGGTCGAAATGAGCAGTACTTC. Amino acid sequence: CASSLQGFGRNEQYF.

The table lists this clonotype with a few counts. In DNA, the CDR3 is TGCAGCGTTGAAGTAGCGGGGGGGGGAATAGGTGAGCAGTTCTTC. It codes for CSVEVAGGGIGEQFF. This sequence joins TRBV29-1 and TRBJ2-1; 11 bases fit TRBD2. This CDR3 is built from 15 residues. Per the germline V gene, CDR1 is SQVTM and CDR2 is ANQGSEA. The ends lost 1 base at V and 9 bases at J; junction bases unmatched: 8.

This clonotype was counted between two and nine times. The chain carries TRBV4-3 and TRBJ2-2; D may be TRBD1 (6 bases). This CDR3 spans 13 amino acids. The V end lost 3 bases, the J end lost 16 bases, and 18 bases lay between the germline ends. Germline V gene sequence: CDR1 LGHNA, CDR2 YSLEER. Here the CDR3 DNA reads TGCGCCAGCAGCCATAAAGTCAGCCAGGACAGGTTTTTT. This translates into CASSHKVSQDRFF.

The chain recombines TRBV4-1 with TRBJ2-6, with a possible D match to TRBD1 (6 bases). This CDR3 is 19 amino acids long. Per the germline V gene, CDR1 is MGHRA and CDR2 is YSYEKL. Trimming shortened V by 2 bases and J by 0 bases, and 17 bases separated the two germline ends. CDR3 region: CASSQPWGQRISGANVLTF. The CDR3 DNA follows: TGCGCCAGCAGCCAACCGTGGGGGCAGCGAATCTCTGGGGCCAACGTCCTGACTTTC.

The chain is built from TRBV6-2 or TRBV6-3 and TRBJ2-2, with TRBD1 matching over 8 bases. Germline V gives CDR1 MNHEY, CDR2 SVGEGT. J was trimmed by 4 bases and V by 4 bases; bases with no gene match: 8. The CDR3 extends over 16 amino acids. CDR3 loop: CASSSRGQVLTGELFF. For the CDR3, the DNA is TGTGCCAGCAGTTCCCGGGGACAGGTCCTCACCGGGGAGCTGTTTTTT.

This clonotype was seen repeatedly, ten times or more. This sequence joins TRBV29-1 and TRBJ2-5, with D unresolved. CDR1 SQVTM and CDR2 ANQGSEA come from the germline V gene. V lost 7 bases to trimming and J lost 5 bases, with 8 bases between them. The length of the CDR3 is 10 residues. The CDR3 nucleotides are TGCAGCGGGAGATGGGAGACCCAGTACTTC. The encoded protein is CSGRWETQYF.

The table lists this clonotype with many counts. J is TRBJ1-2 and V is TRBV20-1; D unresolved. The germline gives CDR1 DFQATT, CDR2 SNEGSKA (reference sequence). Trimming shortened V by 3 bases and J by 6 bases, and 14 bases separated the two germline ends. The CDR3 spans 13 residues. Here the CDR3 DNA reads TGCAGTGCTAGGCAAGGTCTCTGGGATGGCTACACCTTC. Translating gives CSARQGLWDGYTF.

About this clonotype: This clone may be a read error of a much larger clone one base away. The chain employs TRBV12-3 or TRBV12-4 and TRBJ1-5; D call uncertain. There are 12 residues in the CDR3. CDR3 sequence reads: CANSSEETPQHF. The CDR3 DNA is TGTGCCAACAGTTCTGAGGAGACTCCCCAGCATTTT.

This clonotype has only one observation. This sequence joins TRBV25-1 and TRBJ2-2; 9 bases are shared with TRBD1. The CDR3 consists of 16 residues. The germline V gene has CDR1 MGHDK and CDR2 SYGVNS. With V trimmed by 1 base and J by 3 bases, 3 bases remained unmatched. The CDR3 region has the DNA TGTGCCAGCAGTGAATTGGGGACAGGGTACACCGGGGAGCTGTTTTTT. Encoded protein: CASSELGTGYTGELFF. The full variable domain, in which reference TRBV25-1 and TRBJ2-2 provide the parts outside the CDR3, is EADIYQTPRYLVIGTGKKITLECSQTMGHDKMYWYQQDPGMELHLIHYSYGVNSTEKGDLSSESTVSRIRTEHFPLTLESARPSHTSQYLCASSELGTGYTGELFFGEGSRLTVL.

As DNA, the CDR3 is TGCGCCAGCAGTGAACGGGGGTCCCCCGGGGAGCTGTTTTTT. The encoded protein is CASSERGSPGELFF. The V and J genes are TRBV5-1 and TRBJ2-2, with a weak D call TRBD2 (6 bases). The CDR3 has 14 amino acids. Trimming cost V 5 bases and J 6 bases, with 14 bases left between them. Germline CDR1 reads SGHRS; CDR2 reads YFSETQ.

CDR3 in DNA: TGCAGTGCTAGAGCGGGGATAGCGGAGACCCAGTACTTC. Protein sequence: CSARAGIAETQYF. This chain joins TRBV20-1 and TRBJ2-4; D might be TRBD2 (5 bases). The better agreement between TRBJ2-5 and the DNA end casts doubt on the J call. Germline CDR1 and CDR2: DFQATT and SNEGSKA (reference sequence). The CDR3 is made up of 13 amino acids.

Concerning this clonotype: A much larger clone differs from this one at a single base, so this may be a read error. V and J are TRBV12-3 or TRBV12-4 and TRBJ2-7; 7 bases line up with TRBD1. The CDR3 covers 14 residues. J gave up 0 bases and V 6 bases, and 5 bases lay outside the gene matches. The CDR3 is CASRWDSSSYEQYF. The CDR3, as DNA: TGTGCCAGCAGGTGGGACAGCTCCTCCTACGAGCAGTACTTC.

In this sample, this clonotype turned up many times. The chain links TRBV4-3 to TRBJ1-5; possible D gene TRBD1, 5 bases. Trimming removed 0 bases at V and 7 bases at J, with 16 bases between. Germline V lookup: CDR1 LGHNA, CDR2 YSLEER. This CDR3 is 16 amino acids long. DNA of the CDR3: TGCGCCAGCAGCCAAGATAGGGCCGGGGGAGGACAGCCCCAGCATTTT. This encodes CASSQDRAGGGQPQHF.

The table lists this clonotype with a few counts. V is TRBV27 and J is TRBJ1-5; D might be TRBD1 (5 bases). CDR3 size: 15 residues. CDR1 is MNHEY and CDR2 is SMNVEV in the germline V gene (reference sequence). The ends were cut back, 0 bases at V and 7 bases at J, with 13 bases in the middle. CDR3 protein: CASSLSPGGKQPQHF. The CDR3 coding sequence is TGTGCCAGCAGTTTATCCCCTGGGGGGAAACAGCCCCAGCATTTT.

This clonotype was observed a handful of times. The gene calls are TRBV13 and TRBJ2-7; 7 positions match TRBD1. CDR3 size: 19 residues. The germline V gene encodes CDR1 PRHDT and CDR2 FYEKMQ (reference sequence). Germline trimming cut 5 bases from V and 0 bases from J; bases unmatched to any gene: 19. CDR3 loop: CASSTTRDRWSSYSYEQYF. The CDR3, as DNA: TGTGCCAGCAGCACAACCCGGGACAGATGGTCCTCTTACTCCTACGAGCAGTACTTC.

Note on this clonotype: Its ends do not fully match the called genes, so a read error is possible. The rearrangement uses TRBV7-9 and TRBJ2-1, with D perhaps matching TRBD2 (7 bases). The CDR3 loop spans 16 amino acids. Germline V lookup: CDR1 SEHNR, CDR2 FQNEAQ (reference sequence). CDR3 amino acids: CASSPWGGGRGNEQVF. The DNA for the CDR3 is TGTGCCAGCAGCCCTTGGGGGGGGGGCCGCGGCAATGAGCAGGTCTTC.